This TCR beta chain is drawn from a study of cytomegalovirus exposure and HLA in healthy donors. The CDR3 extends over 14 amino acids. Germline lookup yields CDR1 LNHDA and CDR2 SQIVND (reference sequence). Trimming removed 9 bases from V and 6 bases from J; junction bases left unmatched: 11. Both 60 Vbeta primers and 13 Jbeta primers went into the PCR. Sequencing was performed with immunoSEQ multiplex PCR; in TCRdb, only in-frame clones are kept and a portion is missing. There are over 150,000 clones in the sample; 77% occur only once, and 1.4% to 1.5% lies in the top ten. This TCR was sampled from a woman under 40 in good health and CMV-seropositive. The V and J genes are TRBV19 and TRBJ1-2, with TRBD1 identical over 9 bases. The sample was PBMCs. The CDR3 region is CARPGQGLFNGYTF. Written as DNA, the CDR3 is TGTGCCAGGCCCGGACAGGGGCTTTTCAATGGCTACACCTTC.